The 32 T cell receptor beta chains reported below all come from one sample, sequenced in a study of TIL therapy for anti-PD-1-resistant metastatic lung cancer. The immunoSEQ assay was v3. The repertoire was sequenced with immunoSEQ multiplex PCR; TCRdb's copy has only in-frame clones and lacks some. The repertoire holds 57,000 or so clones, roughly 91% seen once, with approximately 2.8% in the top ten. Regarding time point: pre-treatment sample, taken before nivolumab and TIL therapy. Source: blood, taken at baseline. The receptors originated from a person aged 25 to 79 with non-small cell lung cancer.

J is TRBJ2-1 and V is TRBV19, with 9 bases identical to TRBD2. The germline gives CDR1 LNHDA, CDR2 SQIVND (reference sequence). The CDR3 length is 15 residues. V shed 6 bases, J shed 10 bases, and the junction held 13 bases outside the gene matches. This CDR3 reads CASSFSELAGLEQFF. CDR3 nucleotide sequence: TGTGCCAGTAGCTTCTCTGAGCTAGCGGGATTAGAGCAGTTCTTC.

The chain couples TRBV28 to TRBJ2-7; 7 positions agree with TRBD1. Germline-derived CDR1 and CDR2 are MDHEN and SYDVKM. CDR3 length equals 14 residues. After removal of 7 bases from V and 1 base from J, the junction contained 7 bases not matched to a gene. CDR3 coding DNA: TGTGCCAGCAACCCCGGACAGGTATCCTACGAGCAGTACTTC. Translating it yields CASNPGQVSYEQYF.

In DNA, the CDR3 is TGTGCCAGCAATATACAGGTGAACACTGAAGCTTTCTTT. Its protein is CASNIQVNTEAFF. The chain employs TRBV12-3 or TRBV12-4 and TRBJ1-1; D might be TRBD1 (5 bases). The germline V and J ends were trimmed by 7 bases and 0 bases, with 9 bases remaining between them. This CDR3 is 13 amino acids long.

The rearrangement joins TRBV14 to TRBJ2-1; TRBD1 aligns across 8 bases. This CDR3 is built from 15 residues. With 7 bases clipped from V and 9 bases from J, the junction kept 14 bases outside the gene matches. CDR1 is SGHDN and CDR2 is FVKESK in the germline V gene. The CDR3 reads CASTLVDREESEQFF. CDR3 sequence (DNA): TGTGCCAGCACCCTTGTGGACAGGGAGGAGAGTGAGCAGTTCTTC.

This CDR3 is CAWSHPFQASYNEQFF. CDR3 coding DNA: TGTGCCTGGAGTCACCCTTTCCAAGCTTCCTACAATGAGCAGTTCTTC. V gene TRBV30 combines with J gene TRBJ2-1; no clear D. Germline V gene sequence: CDR1 GTSNPN, CDR2 SVGIG (reference sequence). The V end lost 2 bases, the J end lost 1 base, and 15 bases lay between the germline ends. The CDR3 totals 16 residues. The full variable domain, in which reference TRBV30 and TRBJ2-1 provide the parts outside the CDR3, is SQTIHQWPATLVQPVGSPLSLECTVEGTSNPNLYWYRQAAGRGLQLLFYSVGIGQISSEVPQNLSASRPQDRQFILSSKKLLLSDSGFYLCAWSHPFQASYNEQFFGPGTRLTVL.

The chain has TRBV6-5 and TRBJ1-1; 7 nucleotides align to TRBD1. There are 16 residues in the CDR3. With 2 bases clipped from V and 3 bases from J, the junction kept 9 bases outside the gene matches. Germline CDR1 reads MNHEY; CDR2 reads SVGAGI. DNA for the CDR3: TGTGCCAGCAGTTACGGGCTGACAGGGTTTGACACTGAAGCTTTCTTT. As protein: CASSYGLTGFDTEAFF.

CDR3 nucleotides: TGCAGTGCTGGGACGGTCTATGGCTACACCTTC. It is translated as CSAGTVYGYTF. The chain joins TRBV20-1 to TRBJ1-2, with D possibly TRBD1 on 5 matching bases. The CDR3 extends over 11 amino acids. From germline, CDR1 is DFQATT and CDR2 SNEGSKA (reference sequence). Trimming pared 5 bases from V and 4 bases from J, leaving 8 bases between.

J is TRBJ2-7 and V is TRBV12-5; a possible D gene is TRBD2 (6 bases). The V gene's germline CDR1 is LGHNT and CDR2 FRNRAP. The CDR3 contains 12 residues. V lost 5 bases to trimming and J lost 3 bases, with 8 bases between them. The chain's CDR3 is CASGGGVYEQYF. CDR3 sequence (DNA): TGTGCTAGTGGTGGAGGGGTCTACGAGCAGTACTTC.

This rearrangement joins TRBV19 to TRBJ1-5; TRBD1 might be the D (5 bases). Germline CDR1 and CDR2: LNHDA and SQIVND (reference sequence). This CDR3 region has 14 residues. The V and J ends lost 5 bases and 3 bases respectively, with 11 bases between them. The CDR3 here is CASSFREDNQPQHF. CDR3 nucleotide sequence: TGTGCCAGTAGTTTCAGGGAGGACAATCAGCCCCAGCATTTT.

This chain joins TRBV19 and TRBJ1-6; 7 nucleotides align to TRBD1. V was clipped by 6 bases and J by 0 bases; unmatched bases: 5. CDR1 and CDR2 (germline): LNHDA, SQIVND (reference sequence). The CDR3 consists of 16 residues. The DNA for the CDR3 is TGTGCCAGTAGACTACAGGGGAGCTCCTATAATTCACCCCTCCACTTT. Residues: CASRLQGSSYNSPLHF.

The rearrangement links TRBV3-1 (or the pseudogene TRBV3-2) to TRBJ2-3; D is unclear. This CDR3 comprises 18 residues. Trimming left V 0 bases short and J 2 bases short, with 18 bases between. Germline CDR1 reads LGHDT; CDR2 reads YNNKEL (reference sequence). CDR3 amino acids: CASSQDPWTASYTDTQYF. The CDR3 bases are TGTGCCAGCAGCCAAGACCCTTGGACCGCCAGTTACACAGATACGCAGTATTTT.

The CDR3 nucleotides read TGTGCCAGCAGTTTGGGAGATACGCAGTATTTT. The encoded protein is CASSLGDTQYF. The J gene is TRBJ2-3, the V gene TRBV6-5, with D uncertain. The germline V gene has CDR1 MNHEY and CDR2 SVGAGI. This CDR3 spans 11 amino acids. V gave up 4 bases and J gave up 5 bases, with 4 bases separating them.

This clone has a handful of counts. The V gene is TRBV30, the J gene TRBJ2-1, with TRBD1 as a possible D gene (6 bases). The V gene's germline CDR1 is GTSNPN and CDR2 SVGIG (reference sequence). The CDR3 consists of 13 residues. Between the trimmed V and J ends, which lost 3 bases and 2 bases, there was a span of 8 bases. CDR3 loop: CAWSPGAYNEQFF. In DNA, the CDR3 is TGTGCCTGGAGCCCAGGGGCCTACAATGAGCAGTTCTTC. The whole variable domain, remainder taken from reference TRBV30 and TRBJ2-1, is SQTIHQWPATLVQPVGSPLSLECTVEGTSNPNLYWYRQAAGRGLQLLFYSVGIGQISSEVPQNLSASRPQDRQFILSSKKLLLSDSGFYLCAWSPGAYNEQFFGPGTRLTVL.

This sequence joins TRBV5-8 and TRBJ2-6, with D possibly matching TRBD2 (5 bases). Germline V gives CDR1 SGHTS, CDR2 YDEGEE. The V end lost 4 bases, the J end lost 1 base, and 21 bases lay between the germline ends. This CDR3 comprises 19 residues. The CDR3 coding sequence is TGTGCCAGCAGCGGCCGAGGGAATTTGGTTGCTTCTGGGGCCAACGTCCTGACTTTC. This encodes CASSGRGNLVASGANVLTF.

The CDR3 DNA reads as TGTGCCAGCAGCTTAGGGACAGGGGGATTTGAAGCTTTCTTT. Its protein is CASSLGTGGFEAFF. The J gene is TRBJ1-1, the V gene TRBV7-9, with 10 bases aligning to TRBD1. The CDR3 sequence is 14 residues long. From germline, CDR1 is SEHNR and CDR2 FQNEAQ (reference sequence). The trim removed 1 base at V and 7 bases at J, leaving 3 bases unmatched.

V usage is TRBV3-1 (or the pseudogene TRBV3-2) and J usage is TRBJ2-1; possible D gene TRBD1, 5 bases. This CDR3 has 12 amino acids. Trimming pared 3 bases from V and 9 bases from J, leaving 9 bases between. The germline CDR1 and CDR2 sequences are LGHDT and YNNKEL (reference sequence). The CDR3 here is CASSHGRGEQFF. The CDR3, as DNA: TGTGCCAGCAGCCATGGAAGGGGTGAGCAGTTCTTC.

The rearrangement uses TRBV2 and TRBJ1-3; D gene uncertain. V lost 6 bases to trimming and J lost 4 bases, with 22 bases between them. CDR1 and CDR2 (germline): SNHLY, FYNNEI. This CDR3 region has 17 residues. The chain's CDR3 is CASRASGGVLRGNTIYF. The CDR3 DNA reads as TGTGCCAGCAGAGCCTCCGGCGGCGTATTACGGGGAAACACCATATATTTT.

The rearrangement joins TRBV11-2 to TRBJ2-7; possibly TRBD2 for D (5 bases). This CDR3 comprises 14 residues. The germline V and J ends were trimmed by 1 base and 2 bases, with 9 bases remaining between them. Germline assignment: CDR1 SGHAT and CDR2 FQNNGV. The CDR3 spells CASSLAGTPYEQYF. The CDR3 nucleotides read TGTGCCAGCAGCTTAGCGGGAACTCCCTACGAGCAGTACTTC. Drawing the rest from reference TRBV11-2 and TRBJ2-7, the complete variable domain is EAGVAQSPRYKIIEKRQSVAFWCNPISGHATLYWYQQILGQGPKLLIQFQNNGVVDDSQLPKDRFSAERLKGVDSTLKIQPAKLEDSAVYLCASSLAGTPYEQYFGPGTRLTVT.

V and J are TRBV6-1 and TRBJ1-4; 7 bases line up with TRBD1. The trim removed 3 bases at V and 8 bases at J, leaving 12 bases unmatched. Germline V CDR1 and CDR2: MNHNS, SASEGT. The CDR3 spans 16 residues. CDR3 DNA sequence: TGTGCCAGCAGTGACTTCCGGGACAGCCTTGGGGAAAAACTGTTTTTT. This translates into CASSDFRDSLGEKLFF.

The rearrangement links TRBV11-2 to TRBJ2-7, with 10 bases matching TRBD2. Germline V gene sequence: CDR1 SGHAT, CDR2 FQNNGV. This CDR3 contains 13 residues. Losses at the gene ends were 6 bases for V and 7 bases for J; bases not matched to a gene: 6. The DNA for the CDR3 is TGTGCCAGCAGACTAGCGGGGCTCGGAGAGCAGTACTTC. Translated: CASRLAGLGEQYF.

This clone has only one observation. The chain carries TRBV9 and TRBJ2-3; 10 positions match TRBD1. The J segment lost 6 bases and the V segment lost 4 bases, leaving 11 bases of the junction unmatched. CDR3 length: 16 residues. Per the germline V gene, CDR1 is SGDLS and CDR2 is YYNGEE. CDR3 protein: CASSQYGTGAGDTQYF. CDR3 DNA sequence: TGTGCCAGCAGCCAATATGGGACAGGGGCGGGCGATACGCAGTATTTT.

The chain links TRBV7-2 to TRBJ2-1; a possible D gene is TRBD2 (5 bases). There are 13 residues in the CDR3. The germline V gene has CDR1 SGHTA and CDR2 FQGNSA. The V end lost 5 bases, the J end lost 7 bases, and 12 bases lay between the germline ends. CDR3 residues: CASSGAPGNEQFF. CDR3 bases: TGTGCCAGCAGCGGTGCCCCGGGGAATGAGCAGTTCTTC.

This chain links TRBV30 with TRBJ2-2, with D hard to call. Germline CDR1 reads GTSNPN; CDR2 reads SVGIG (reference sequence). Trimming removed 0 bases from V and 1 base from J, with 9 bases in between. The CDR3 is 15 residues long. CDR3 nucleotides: TGTGCCTGGAGTGTTGTTAGCCTGAACACCGGGGAGCTGTTTTTT. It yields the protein CAWSVVSLNTGELFF.

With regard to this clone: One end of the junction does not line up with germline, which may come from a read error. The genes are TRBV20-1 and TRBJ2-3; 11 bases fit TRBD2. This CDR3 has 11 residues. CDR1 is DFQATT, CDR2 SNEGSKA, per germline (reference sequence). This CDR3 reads CSAIIAGGWTF. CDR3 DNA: TGCAGTGCTATTATAGCGGGGGGGTGGACTTTT.

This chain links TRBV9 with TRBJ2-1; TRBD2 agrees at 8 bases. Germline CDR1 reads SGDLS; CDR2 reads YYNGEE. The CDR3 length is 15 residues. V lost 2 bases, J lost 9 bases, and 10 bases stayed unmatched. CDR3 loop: CASSVGLAPRGEQFF. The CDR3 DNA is TGTGCCAGCAGCGTTGGACTAGCCCCTCGGGGTGAGCAGTTCTTC.

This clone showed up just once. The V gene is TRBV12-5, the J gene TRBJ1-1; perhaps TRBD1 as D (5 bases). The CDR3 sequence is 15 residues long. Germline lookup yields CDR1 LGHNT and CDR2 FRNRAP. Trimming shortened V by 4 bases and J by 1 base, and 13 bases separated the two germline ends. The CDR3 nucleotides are TGTGCTAGTGGTTCGGGTACAGGTACGAACACTGAAGCTTTCTTT. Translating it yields CASGSGTGTNTEAFF.

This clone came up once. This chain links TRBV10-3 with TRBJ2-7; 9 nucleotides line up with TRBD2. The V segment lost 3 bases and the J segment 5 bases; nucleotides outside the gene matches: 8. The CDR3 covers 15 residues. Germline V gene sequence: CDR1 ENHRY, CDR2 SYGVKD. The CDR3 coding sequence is TGTGCCATCAGTGAAGAGGGACTAGCAAGGAACGAGCAGTACTTC. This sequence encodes CAISEEGLARNEQYF.

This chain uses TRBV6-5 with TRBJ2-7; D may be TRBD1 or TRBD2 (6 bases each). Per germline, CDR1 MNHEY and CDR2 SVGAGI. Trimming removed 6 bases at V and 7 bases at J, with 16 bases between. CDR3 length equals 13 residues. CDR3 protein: CASRSRGGGEQYF. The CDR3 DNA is TGTGCCAGCAGGTCCAGGGGTGGGGGGGAGCAGTACTTC.

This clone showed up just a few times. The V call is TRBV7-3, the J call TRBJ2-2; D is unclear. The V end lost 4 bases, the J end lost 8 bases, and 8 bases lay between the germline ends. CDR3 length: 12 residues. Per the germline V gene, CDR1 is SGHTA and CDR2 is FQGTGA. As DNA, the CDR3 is TGTGCCAGCAGCTACCTAGGGGGGGAGCTGTTTTTT. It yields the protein CASSYLGGELFF. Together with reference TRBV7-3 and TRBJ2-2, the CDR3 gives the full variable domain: GAGVSQTPSNKVTEKGKYVELRCDPISGHTALYWYRQSLGQGPEFLIYFQGTGAADDSGLPNDRFFAVRPEGSVSTLKIQRTERGDSAVYLCASSYLGGELFFGEGSRLTVL.

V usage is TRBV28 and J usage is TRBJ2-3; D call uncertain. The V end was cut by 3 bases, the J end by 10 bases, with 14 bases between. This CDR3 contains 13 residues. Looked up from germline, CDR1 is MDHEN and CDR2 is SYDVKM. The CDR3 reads CASSFHQRDAQYF. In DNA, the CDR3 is TGTGCCAGCAGTTTCCATCAGCGAGACGCGCAGTATTTT.

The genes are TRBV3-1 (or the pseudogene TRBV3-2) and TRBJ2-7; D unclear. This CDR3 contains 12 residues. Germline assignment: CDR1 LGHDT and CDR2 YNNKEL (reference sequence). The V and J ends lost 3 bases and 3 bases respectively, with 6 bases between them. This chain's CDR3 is CASSQSGYEQYF. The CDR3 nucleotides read TGTGCCAGCAGCCAGTCCGGCTACGAGCAGTACTTC.

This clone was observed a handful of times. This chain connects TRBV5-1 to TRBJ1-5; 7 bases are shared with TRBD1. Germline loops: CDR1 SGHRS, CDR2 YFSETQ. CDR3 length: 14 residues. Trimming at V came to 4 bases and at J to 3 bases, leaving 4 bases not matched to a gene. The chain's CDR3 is CASSPTGNNQPQHF. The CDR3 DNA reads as TGCGCCAGCAGCCCGACAGGGAACAATCAGCCCCAGCATTTT. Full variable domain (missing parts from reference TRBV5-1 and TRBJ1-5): KAGVTQTPRYLIKTRGQQVTLSCSPISGHRSVSWYQQTPGQGLQFLFEYFSETQRNKGNFPGRFSGRQFSNSRSEMNVSTLELGDSALYLCASSPTGNNQPQHFGDGTRLSIL.